The 17 T cell receptor beta chains in this list originate from one sample, sequenced in a study of response to subunit inactivated influenza vaccine. Each CDR3 protein is one row after TCRdb ran MiXCR on the RT-PCR reads. The repertoire holds about 800,000 distinct CDR3 sequences, with 21% as singletons. Here the sequenced sample was PBMCs from blood, taken roughly 5 days after vaccination. The receptors come from a man in his fifties or sixties who received an inactivated influenza vaccine.

In its sample, this clonotype was seen a few times. This rearrangement joins TRBV6-2 or TRBV6-3 to TRBJ1-1; D not resolved. Germline CDR1 is MNHEY and CDR2 is SVGEGT. The CDR3 runs to 16 residues. The ends were cut back, 2 bases at V and 0 bases at J, with 13 bases in the middle. The CDR3 sequence is CASSYALGYMNTEAFF. The CDR3, as DNA: TGTGCCAGCAGTTACGCCCTGGGATACATGAACACTGAAGCTTTCTTT.

V usage is TRBV7-6 and J usage is TRBJ1-3; a weak D match, TRBD1 (5 bases). V was clipped by 5 bases and J by 0 bases, with 5 bases between them. CDR3 size: 13 residues. Germline CDR1 is SGHVS and CDR2 is FNYEAQ. This chain's CDR3 is CASSGHSGNTIYF. The CDR3 coding sequence is TGTGCCAGCAGCGGACACTCTGGAAACACCATATATTTT.

In its sample, this clonotype was seen a few times. The rearrangement uses TRBV2 and TRBJ2-2, with TRBD1 matching over 7 bases. The CDR3 extends over 14 amino acids. Germline CDR1 and CDR2: SNHLY and FYNNEI. V lost 8 bases and J lost 2; bases outside the gene matches: 5. The CDR3 DNA reads as TGTGCCAGCCAACGACAGGGCAACACCGGGGAGCTGTTTTTT. Protein sequence: CASQRQGNTGELFF.

The V and J genes are TRBV6-1 and TRBJ1-2, with unresolved D. The CDR3 extends over 13 amino acids. The V end lost 5 bases, the J end lost 7 bases, and 14 bases lay between the germline ends. Germline CDR1 MNHNS, CDR2 SASEGT. The CDR3 reads CASSKTWDGGYTF. CDR3 bases: TGTGCCAGCAGTAAGACATGGGATGGTGGCTACACCTTC.

The table lists this clonotype with many counts. The rearrangement uses TRBV28 and TRBJ1-4, with D possibly being TRBD1 (5 bases). With 6 bases removed from V and 0 bases from J, the gap between germline ends came to 11 bases. Looked up from germline, CDR1 is MDHEN and CDR2 is SYDVKM. The CDR3 runs to 15 residues. This CDR3 is CASSLTDATNEKLFF. The CDR3 DNA reads TGTGCCAGCAGCCTGACAGACGCAACTAATGAAAAACTGTTTTTT. Full variable domain (remainder filled in from reference TRBV28 and TRBJ1-4): DVKVTQSSRYLVKRTGEKVFLECVQDMDHENMFWYRQDPGLGLRLIYFSYDVKMKEKGDIPEGYSVSREKKERFSLILESASTNQTSMYLCASSLTDATNEKLFFGSGTQLSVL.

This clonotype was found a few times. The chain has TRBV7-9 and TRBJ2-7, with 7 nucleotides matching TRBD1. Germline V gives CDR1 SEHNR, CDR2 FQNEAQ (reference sequence). The CDR3 spans 14 residues. Trimming removed 5 bases from V and 5 bases from J; junction bases left unmatched: 9. The CDR3: CASSRGQAMNEQYF. In DNA, the CDR3 is TGTGCCAGCAGCCGAGGACAGGCGATGAACGAGCAGTACTTC.

This clonotype was seen a handful of times. The chain has TRBV28 and TRBJ2-3; 10 nucleotides agree with TRBD2. The CDR3 runs to 16 residues. V gave up 2 bases and J gave up 4 bases; unmatched junction bases: 6. The germline V gene has CDR1 MDHEN and CDR2 SYDVKM. The CDR3 nucleotides read TGTGCCAGCAGTTTACGAAGCGGGAGGGGGGCAGATACGCAGTATTTT. Its protein product is CASSLRSGRGADTQYF.

Only a few counts were recorded for this clonotype. The V and J genes are TRBV20-1 and TRBJ2-1; TRBD1 is a possible D gene (6 bases). In germline, CDR1 is DFQATT, CDR2 SNEGSKA (reference sequence). V was pared by 6 bases and J by 3 bases, with 18 bases between. The CDR3 has 15 residues. The CDR3 nucleotides are TGCAGTGCAGCGAGGGGGATTTCTTACTACAATGAGCAGTTCTTC. Residues: CSAARGISYYNEQFF.

This clonotype appeared many times. This chain joins TRBV7-9 and TRBJ2-1; TRBD2 agrees at 13 bases. CDR3 length: 16 residues. CDR1 is SEHNR and CDR2 is FQNEAQ in the germline V gene (reference sequence). V trimming: 3 bases; J trimming: 2 bases; junction bases outside the gene matches: 1. The DNA of the CDR3 is TGTGCCAGCAGCTTTACTAGCGGGGGGGCCTACAATGAGCAGTTCTTC. This sequence encodes CASSFTSGGAYNEQFF.

The CDR3 spells CASSRDRGPASNQPQHF. The CDR3 DNA sequence: TGCGCCAGCAGCCGGGACAGGGGGCCGGCCAGCAATCAGCCCCAGCATTTT. This rearrangement joins TRBV4-1 to TRBJ1-5, with 12 bases identical to TRBD1. With 4 bases clipped from V and 1 base from J, the junction kept 5 bases outside the gene matches. This CDR3 contains 17 residues. The V gene's germline CDR1 is MGHRA and CDR2 YSYEKL.

The rearrangement links TRBV9 to TRBJ2-7; 7 bases map to TRBD1. This CDR3 contains 15 residues. CDR1 is SGDLS, CDR2 YYNGEE, per germline. The junction had 6 bases not matched to a gene; V was cut back by 0 bases and J by 3 bases. In DNA, the CDR3 is TGTGCCAGCAGCGTAGGAGGACAGGCCAGCTACGAGCAGTACTTC. It specifies CASSVGGQASYEQYF.

This rearrangement joins TRBV5-6 to TRBJ2-2; D is possibly TRBD1 (5 bases). The CDR3 loop spans 14 amino acids. The V and J ends lost 6 bases and 1 base respectively, with 10 bases between them. Germline values: CDR1 SGHDT, CDR2 YYEEEE. The CDR3 is CASTLTGNTGELFF. CDR3 DNA sequence: TGTGCCAGCACCCTAACAGGGAACACCGGGGAGCTGTTTTTT.

The gene calls are TRBV2 and TRBJ2-1, with TRBD2 as a possible D gene (6 bases). The CDR3 is 15 residues long. Germline CDR1 reads SNHLY; CDR2 reads FYNNEI. The V and J ends lost 3 bases and 5 bases respectively, with 14 bases between them. The CDR3 DNA reads TGTGCCAGCAGTGATTTCGGGAGTACCCACAATGAGCAGTTCTTC. This encodes CASSDFGSTHNEQFF.

The chain has TRBV7-2 and TRBJ1-5, with unresolved D. V gave up 9 bases and J gave up 6 bases, with 15 bases separating them. The germline V gene encodes CDR1 SGHTA and CDR2 FQGNSA. The CDR3 runs to 13 residues. The CDR3 coding sequence is TGTGCCAGTACATCGCACGGGGTTCAGCCCCAGCATTTT. As protein: CASTSHGVQPQHF.

The chain has TRBV7-8 and TRBJ2-5; TRBD2 matches at 12 bases. Trimming cost V 2 bases and J 1 base; bases outside gene matches: 8. This CDR3 is built from 18 residues. Per germline, CDR1 SGHVS and CDR2 FQNEAQ. CDR3 sequence reads: CASSLNPLAGGPQETQYF. CDR3 coding DNA: TGTGCCAGCAGCTTAAACCCCCTAGCGGGGGGGCCCCAAGAGACCCAGTACTTC.

This clonotype was seen at least ten times. The chain employs TRBV4-2 and TRBJ2-3; TRBD2 might be the D (6 bases). The germline V and J ends were trimmed by 3 bases and 6 bases, with 16 bases remaining between them. The CDR3 contains 15 residues. The germline V gene has CDR1 LGHNA and CDR2 YNFKEQ. The CDR3 loop reads CASSQGGPASDTQYF. The CDR3 coding sequence is TGTGCCAGCAGCCAGGGAGGTCCAGCCTCGGATACGCAGTATTTT.

The chain joins TRBV10-3 to TRBJ2-1; D possibly matches TRBD1 or TRBD2 (5 bases each). Germline V gene data show CDR1 as ENHRY and CDR2 as SYGVKD. This CDR3 is built from 19 residues. With 0 bases removed from V and 6 bases from J, the gap between germline ends came to 24 bases. The chain's CDR3 is CAISESVGRWGFTFNEQFF. The CDR3, as DNA: TGTGCCATCAGTGAGTCGGTAGGAAGGTGGGGGTTTACCTTCAATGAGCAGTTCTTC.